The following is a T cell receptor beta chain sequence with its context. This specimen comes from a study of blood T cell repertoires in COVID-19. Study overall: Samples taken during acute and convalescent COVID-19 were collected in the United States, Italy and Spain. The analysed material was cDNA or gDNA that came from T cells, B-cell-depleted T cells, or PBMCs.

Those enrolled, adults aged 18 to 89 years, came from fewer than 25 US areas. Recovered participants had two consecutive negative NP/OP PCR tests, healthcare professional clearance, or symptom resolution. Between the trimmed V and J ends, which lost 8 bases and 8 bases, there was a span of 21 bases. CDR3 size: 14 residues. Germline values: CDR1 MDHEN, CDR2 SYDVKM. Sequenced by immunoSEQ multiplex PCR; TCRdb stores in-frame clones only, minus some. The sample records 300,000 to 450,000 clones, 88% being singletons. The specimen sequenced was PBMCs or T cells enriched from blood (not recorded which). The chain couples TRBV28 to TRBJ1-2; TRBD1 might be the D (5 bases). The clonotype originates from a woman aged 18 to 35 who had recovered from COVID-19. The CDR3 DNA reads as TGTGCCAGCGGCTACAGGTTGGACGCCAACGGCTACACCTTC. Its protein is CASGYRLDANGYTF.